This is a list of T cell receptor beta chains from one sample in a study of T-cell reconstitution after alpha-beta-depleted transplantation in children. TCRdb recomputed calls from the PCR reads with MiXCR, one row per CDR3 protein. Here the sample spans around 490,000 distinct CDR3 sequences, 10% to 12% being singletons. The sample in question was PBMCs, mostly from graft donor cells, obtained 180 days after TCRalphabeta/CD19-depleted stem cell transplant. The source is a female patient between 2 and 15 years old who had a stem cell transplant for aplastic anemia, so the T cells may come from the graft donor. Each CDR3 is given without its conserved first and last residue. Fields, in order: V gene, J gene, CDR3 protein.

v_call: TRBV6-5; j_call: TRBJ1-1; cdr3_aa: ASSYGLGRGGTEAF
v_call: TRBV19; j_call: TRBJ1-1; cdr3_aa: ATVLNTEAF
v_call: TRBV29-1; j_call: TRBJ2-1; cdr3_aa: SVEGVNNEQL
v_call: TRBV6-1; j_call: TRBJ1-2; cdr3_aa: ASSEAWYYGYT
v_call: TRBV3-1; j_call: TRBJ2-3; cdr3_aa: ATAGRGTDTQY
v_call: TRBV12-3/TRBV12-4; j_call: TRBJ1-3; cdr3_aa: ASSEPLEISGNTIY
v_call: TRBV13; j_call: TRBJ2-6; cdr3_aa: ASSLIAVGSGANVLT
v_call: TRBV29-1; j_call: TRBJ2-7; cdr3_aa: SVGLAGVYEQY
v_call: TRBV4-3; j_call: TRBJ2-2; cdr3_aa: ASSQEVHRARGTGELF
v_call: TRBV7-2; j_call: TRBJ2-3; cdr3_aa: ASSFLLITDTQY
v_call: TRBV13; j_call: TRBJ2-1; cdr3_aa: ASSLNQGKQF
v_call: TRBV28; j_call: TRBJ2-7; cdr3_aa: ASSEVPAGVNEQY
v_call: TRBV15; j_call: TRBJ2-3; cdr3_aa: ATSGLAGGKVTDTQY
v_call: TRBV4-3; j_call: TRBJ2-7; cdr3_aa: ASSQDLGLVPYEQY
v_call: TRBV20-1; j_call: TRBJ1-4; cdr3_aa: SARLGRGATTNEKLF
v_call: TRBV5-1; j_call: TRBJ2-3; cdr3_aa: ASSLALGNTDTQY
v_call: TRBV29-1; j_call: TRBJ1-2; cdr3_aa: SAALTGTAVT